The 2 T cell receptor beta chains below were found in one sample sequenced in a study of T cell repertoires in cytomegalovirus infection. One entry per CDR3 protein results from TCRdb running MiXCR on the reads. Of around 770,000 distinct CDR3 sequences in the sample, about 28% were seen once. These receptors have no identified antigens. The sequenced sample was cultured CD8+ T cells from PBMCs, obtained from culture after CMV antigen stimulation. These receptors were obtained from a human donor in good health (CMV status not recorded). Some clones in this sample may be carry-over from other donors' samples.

This clonotype was seen a handful of times. The J gene is TRBJ2-3, the V gene TRBV29-1, with 10 bases matching TRBD1. This CDR3 is built from 14 residues. V shed 3 bases and J 2 bases; nucleotides not matched to a gene: 2. Germline assignment: CDR1 SQVTM and CDR2 ANQGSEA. CDR3 sequence: CSVEDRGYTDTQYF. The CDR3 DNA is TGCAGCGTTGAGGACAGGGGGTACACAGATACGCAGTATTTT.

V gene TRBV2 combines with J gene TRBJ1-5; 8 nucleotides agree with TRBD1. The CDR3 totals 17 residues. The junction had 6 bases not matched to a gene; V was cut back by 2 bases and J by 0 bases. CDR1 and CDR2 (germline): SNHLY, FYNNEI. CDR3 in DNA: TGTGCCAGCAGTGAATGGGGCGGACAGGGTAGCAATCAGCCCCAGCATTTT. It specifies CASSEWGGQGSNQPQHF.